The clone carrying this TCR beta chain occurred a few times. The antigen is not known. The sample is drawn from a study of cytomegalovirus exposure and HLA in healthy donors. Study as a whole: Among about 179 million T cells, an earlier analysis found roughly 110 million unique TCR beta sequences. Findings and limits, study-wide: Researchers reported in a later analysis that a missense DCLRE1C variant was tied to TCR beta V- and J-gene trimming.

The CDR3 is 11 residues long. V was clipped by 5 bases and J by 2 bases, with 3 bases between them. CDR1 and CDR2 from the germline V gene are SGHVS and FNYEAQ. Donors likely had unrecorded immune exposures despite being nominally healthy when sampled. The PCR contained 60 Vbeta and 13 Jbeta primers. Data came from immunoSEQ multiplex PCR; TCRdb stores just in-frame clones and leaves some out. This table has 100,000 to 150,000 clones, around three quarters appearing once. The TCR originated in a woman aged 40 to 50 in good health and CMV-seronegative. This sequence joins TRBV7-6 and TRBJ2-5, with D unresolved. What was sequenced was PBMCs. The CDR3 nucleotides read TGTGCCAGCAGCCCACAAGAGACCCAGTACTTC. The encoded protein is CASSPQETQYF.